This TCR beta chain is from a study of control samples from healthy donors and cancer patients. Germline V gene sequence: CDR1 LNHDA, CDR2 SQIVND (reference sequence). This CDR3 has 14 amino acids. J was trimmed by 5 bases and V by 4 bases; bases with no gene match: 6. Sequenced by immunoSEQ multiplex PCR; TCRdb stores in-frame clones only, minus some. The table records some 140,000 clones, around 90% of them present only once. The receptor was isolated from a man aged 25-40 years in good health. The chain is built from TRBV19 and TRBJ2-7, with 9 positions matching TRBD2. The sample taken for sequencing was blood. CDR3 DNA: TGTGCCAGTAGTAAGGCGGGAGGGCCACACGAGCAGTACTTC. Translating gives CASSKAGGPHEQYF.